These T cell receptor beta chains were read from a single sample in a study of T cell responses to AZD1222 COVID-19 vaccine. Here immunoSEQ multiplex PCR was the method, and the copy in TCRdb shows in-frame clones only, minus some. The table records some 83,000 clones, about nine tenths of them present only once. The input for sequencing was peripheral blood, taken 28 days after the second AZD1222 dose. The source of these receptors is an adult who received the AZD1222 COVID-19 vaccine. Each CDR3 is given with its conserved first and last residue. Fields, in order: CDR3 DNA, CDR3 protein, V gene, J gene, clone size, CDR3 length, D gene. D genes are given only for firm matches. Only some rows state a clone size, as once, few, many or a class for expanded clones.

TGCGCCAGCAGCCCGGACAGGAGATATGGCTACACCTTC,CASSPDRRYGYTF,TRBV5-1,TRBJ1-2,-,13,TRBD1
TGCGCCAGCAGTCCCTATCAGACAGGGGGCTTCTACGAGCAGTACTTC,CASSPYQTGGFYEQYF,TRBV4-3,TRBJ2-7,-,16,TRBD1
TGTGCCAGCAGCCAAGATCTAAATAGGCCAGATCTAGGCTATGGCTACACCTTC,CASSQDLNRPDLGYGYTF,TRBV4-2,TRBJ1-2,few,18,-
TGTGCCAGCTCACCGGGCTGGGGACGGAATACTGAAGCTTTCTTT,CASSPGWGRNTEAFF,TRBV18,TRBJ1-1,once,15,-
TGTGCCACCAGTGATCCCTCACGCACAGATACGCAGTATTTT,CATSDPSRTDTQYF,TRBV24-1,TRBJ2-3,-,14,-
TGTGCCAGCAGCTTGAAGGGCACAGATACGCAGTATTTT,CASSLKGTDTQYF,TRBV11-2,TRBJ2-3,few,13,-
TGCGCCAGCAGGGGGCTAGCCTTGACAGATACGCAGTATTTT,CASRGLALTDTQYF,TRBV5-1,TRBJ2-3,-,14,-
TGTGCCAGCAACGCCGACTACGAATACAATGAGCAGTTCTTC,CASNADYEYNEQFF,TRBV7-9,TRBJ2-1,-,14,-
TGTGCCAGCAGTTCAACCGGGACAGGCCCTGTCAAGCAGTACTTC,CASSSTGTGPVKQYF,TRBV6-5,TRBJ2-7,-,15,TRBD1
TGTGCCAGCAGCTCCTGGACGGATAGCTCTGGAAACACCATATATTTT,CASSSWTDSSGNTIYF,TRBV7-2,TRBJ1-3,-,16,-
TGTGCCAGCAGCTTGAGAACTCTGAACACTGAAGCTTTCTTT,CASSLRTLNTEAFF,TRBV5-6,TRBJ1-1,-,14,-
TGTGCCAGCCTAGTTGGTGGGGCAGATACGCAGTATTTT,CASLVGGADTQYF,TRBV12-3/TRBV12-4,TRBJ2-3,-,13,-
TGTGCCAGCAGCCCAAGGACAGAGGCGAACACCGGGGAGCTGTTTTTT,CASSPRTEANTGELFF,TRBV7-8,TRBJ2-2,-,16,-
TGTGCCAGTAGCTTCCCGGGACTGAACTACAATGAGCAGTTCTTC,CASSFPGLNYNEQFF,TRBV19,TRBJ2-1,-,15,-
TGTGCCAGCAGCCGGGGGGCAGCGAACACTGAAGCTTTCTTT,CASSRGAANTEAFF,TRBV27,TRBJ1-1,-,14,-
TGTGCCAGTAGTAATGGGCAGGGGACCGAAGCTTTCTTT,CASSNGQGTEAFF,TRBV19,TRBJ1-1,-,13,-
TGTGCCAGCAGTGAATATGTCTCCACTGAAGCTTTCTTT,CASSEYVSTEAFF,TRBV6-1,TRBJ1-1,-,13,-
TGTGCCAGCAGCCTCAGTGGGACAGGGAGGGACGGCTACACCTTC,CASSLSGTGRDGYTF,TRBV7-3,TRBJ1-2,once,15,TRBD1
TGCGCCAGCAGCCAAGATTTGAGGGGGGATGGGGCCAACGTCCTGACTTTC,CASSQDLRGDGANVLTF,TRBV4-3,TRBJ2-6,-,17,-
TGTGCCAGCAGCTCACGGGGGGCAAACTACAATGAGCAGTTCTTC,CASSSRGANYNEQFF,TRBV7-9,TRBJ2-1,-,15,-
TGCAGCGTAGGGACAGGGGGGAGCGAGCAGTACTTC,CSVGTGGSEQYF,TRBV29-1,TRBJ2-7,-,12,TRBD1
TGCGCCAGCAGCCTCGGTTATGCTGCCAAAAATGAGCAGTTCTTC,CASSLGYAAKNEQFF,TRBV4-3,TRBJ2-1,-,15,-
TGTGCCAGCAGTTTATTCGCTACGAAGGACCGGCGGGGAGGCTACACCTTC,CASSLFATKDRRGGYTF,TRBV28,TRBJ1-2,-,17,-
TGTGCCAGCAGCCGACGACAGGGGGGACTCTACGAGCAGTACTTC,CASSRRQGGLYEQYF,TRBV14,TRBJ2-7,-,15,TRBD1
TGTGCCAGCAGCTCCCGGGACAGCGGTAATGAAAAACTGTTTTTT,CASSSRDSGNEKLFF,TRBV5-4,TRBJ1-4,few,15,TRBD1
TGCGCCAGCAGCAGGCGGGGGGGCCAGTCAATGGATACGCAGTATTTT,CASSRRGGQSMDTQYF,TRBV4-1,TRBJ2-3,-,16,TRBD2
TGTGCCAGCAGCCCCGGAGGCGACAGGGGAAACACTGAAGCTTTCTTT,CASSPGGDRGNTEAFF,TRBV5-4,TRBJ1-1,-,16,TRBD1
TGCGCCAGCAGTGAGTCACGGGGGGTGGACACTGAAGCTTTCTTT,CASSESRGVDTEAFF,TRBV10-1,TRBJ1-1,once,15,-
TGTGCCAGCAGCCCACCAAGCTTAGGGATCTCGGTACCAGAACCCTACGAGCAGTACTTC,CASSPPSLGISVPEPYEQYF,TRBV7-3,TRBJ2-7,-,20,-
TGTGCCAGCAGTCCCCCGGACAGGGGGACAGATACGCAGTATTTT,CASSPPDRGTDTQYF,TRBV28,TRBJ2-3,-,15,TRBD1
TGTGCCAGCAGTGCCGTTGGACAGGGGGTAAGCACTGAAGCTTTCTTT,CASSAVGQGVSTEAFF,TRBV2,TRBJ1-1,-,16,TRBD1
TGTGCCAGCTCAGAAGGGCAGGTCGAGAATTCACCCCTCCACTTT,CASSEGQVENSPLHF,TRBV18,TRBJ1-6,-,15,-
TGTGCCAGCAGCCAGATAGACAGCTCTGGGGCCAACGTCCTGACTTTC,CASSQIDSSGANVLTF,TRBV4-2,TRBJ2-6,-,16,-
TGTGCCAGCAGTTTATTAACCCGTGGGCAGGTTAATTCACCCCTCCACTTT,CASSLLTRGQVNSPLHF,TRBV27,TRBJ1-6,-,17,-
TGTGCCAGCAGTAACCGGGACAGTTACAATGAGCAGTTCTTC,CASSNRDSYNEQFF,TRBV6-5,TRBJ2-1,-,14,TRBD1
TGTGCCAGCAGTACGCGAGACAGGAGCTACACCTTC,CASSTRDRSYTF,TRBV12-3/TRBV12-4,TRBJ1-2,few,12,-
TGTGCTAGTGGTTTGGCTGTCTATCAGCCCCAGCATTTT,CASGLAVYQPQHF,TRBV12-5,TRBJ1-5,-,13,-
TGCGCCAGCAGCTTGGAAGGGGCGTATAATGAAAAACTGTTTTTT,CASSLEGAYNEKLFF,TRBV5-1,TRBJ1-4,-,15,-
TGTGCCACCAGGGTTTCCGGGGAGCTGTTTTTT,CATRVSGELFF,TRBV27,TRBJ2-2,-,11,-
TGCAGCGTTGAAGGGGCAGGAATTAACTATGGCTACACCTTC,CSVEGAGINYGYTF,TRBV29-1,TRBJ1-2,-,14,-
TGTGCCAGCAGCTCACGGCCGAACGATGGCTACACCTTC,CASSSRPNDGYTF,TRBV6-5,TRBJ1-2,few,13,-
TGTGCCAGCAGTTCCTTTTTCCCCAACACCATATATTTT,CASSSFFPNTIYF,TRBV6-5,TRBJ1-3,-,13,-
TGTGCCAGCAGCCAAGATAGGGGAGGCTCTGGAAACACCATATATTTT,CASSQDRGGSGNTIYF,TRBV7-6,TRBJ1-3,-,16,-
TGTGCCAGCAGTTACGAACAGGGAGACGGCTACACCTTC,CASSYEQGDGYTF,TRBV6-5,TRBJ1-2,once,13,-
TGTGCCAGCAGCCAAGACTTGACAGGGGGCTTATTTGGCTATGGCTACACCTTC,CASSQDLTGGLFGYGYTF,TRBV14,TRBJ1-2,-,18,TRBD1
TGTGCTAGCAGCCCACTGAGGGGAGGCTACACCTTC,CASSPLRGGYTF,TRBV7-7,TRBJ1-2,once,12,-
TGTGCCAGCAGCTCCAATCCCGGGTATCAAGAGACCCAGTACTTC,CASSSNPGYQETQYF,TRBV7-3,TRBJ2-5,-,15,-
TGCGCCAGCAGCTTGGAGGGACAGGCTTACGGAAACACCATATATTTT,CASSLEGQAYGNTIYF,TRBV5-1,TRBJ1-3,few,16,TRBD1
TGTGCCAGCAGTGTACCCCTGGGGACAACTGGAAACACCATATATTTT,CASSVPLGTTGNTIYF,TRBV6-1,TRBJ1-3,-,16,-
TGTGCCAGCAGCTTAGGTCAGGGGGCGCGGACCGGGGAGCTGTTTTTT,CASSLGQGARTGELFF,TRBV5-6,TRBJ2-2,-,16,TRBD1
TGTGCCAGCAGCCCCTATCCGAGGGACTTTTCCTACAATGAGCAGTTCTTC,CASSPYPRDFSYNEQFF,TRBV7-6,TRBJ2-1,-,17,-
TGTGCCGGCAGCGTTCGGGACAGGGCATCACCCCTCCACTTT,CAGSVRDRASPLHF,TRBV9,TRBJ1-6,-,14,TRBD1
TGTGCCAGCAGCACGGGACAGTCGAGCTATGGCTACACCTTC,CASSTGQSSYGYTF,TRBV5-4,TRBJ1-2,-,14,TRBD1
TGTGCTAGTGGCCCGGTCGAGGACAGACCGTATGGCTACACCTTC,CASGPVEDRPYGYTF,TRBV12-5,TRBJ1-2,-,15,-